The clone carrying this T cell receptor beta chain was observed at least ten times. Its matching antigen is unknown. The data belong to a study of T cells in Graves' hyperthyroidism and ophthalmopathy. Study results and caveats: The model anticipated ophthalmopathy a median about 7.1 months pre-onset. Blood held most thyroid clonotypes expanded above 0.001 frequency.

Researchers took RNA transcripts and amplified the TCR beta CDR3 regions from them. With the HTBI primer set, the TCR CDR3 went through a first round of RT-PCR. Each CDR3 protein is one row after TCRdb ran MiXCR on the multiplex PCR reads. Of 200,000 to 250,000 distinct CDR3 sequences in the sample, about a sixth were seen once. Individuals with ophthalmopathy presented a Clinical Activity Score of at least 3, a NOSPECS grade of at least 4 and a duration under 3 months. Diagnosis rested on symptoms, serum thyroxine and TRAb, thyroid ultrasound, and orbital computed tomography. The CDR3 runs 15 residues. Germline V CDR1 and CDR2: SNHLY, FYNNEI. V lost 5 bases and J lost 6; bases outside the gene matches: 8.

The receptor was isolated from a woman between 18 and 30 years old with Graves' ophthalmopathy. The sample consisted of blood. J is TRBJ2-5 and V is TRBV2; TRBD1 matches at 11 bases. The chain's CDR3 is CASSYEGTGGQTQYF. The DNA for the CDR3 is TGTGCCAGCAGTTATGAGGGGACAGGGGGGCAGACCCAGTACTTC.